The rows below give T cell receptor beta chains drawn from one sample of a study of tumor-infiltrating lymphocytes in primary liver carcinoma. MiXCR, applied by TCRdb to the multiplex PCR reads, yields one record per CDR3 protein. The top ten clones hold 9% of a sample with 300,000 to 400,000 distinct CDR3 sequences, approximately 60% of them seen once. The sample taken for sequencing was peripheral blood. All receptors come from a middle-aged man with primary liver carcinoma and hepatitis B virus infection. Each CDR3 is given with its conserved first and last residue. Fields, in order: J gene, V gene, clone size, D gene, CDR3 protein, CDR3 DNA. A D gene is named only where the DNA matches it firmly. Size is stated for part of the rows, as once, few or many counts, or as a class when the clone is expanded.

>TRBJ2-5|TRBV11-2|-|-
CASSPNAETQYF
TGTGCCAGTAGCCCAAATGCAGAGACCCAGTACTTC
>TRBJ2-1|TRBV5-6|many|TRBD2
CASSPLMAGGQSEQFF
TGTGCCAGCAGCCCGCTGATGGCGGGAGGGCAGAGTGAGCAGTTCTTC
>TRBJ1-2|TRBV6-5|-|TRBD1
CASRRDREDGYTF
TGTGCCAGCAGGCGAGACAGGGAGGATGGCTACACCTTC
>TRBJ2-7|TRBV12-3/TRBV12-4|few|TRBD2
CASSLPPGGGRSCEQYF
TGTGCCAGCAGTTTACCTCCGGGAGGCGGGCGAAGCTGCGAGCAGTACTTC
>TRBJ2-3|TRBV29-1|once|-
CCVPRESDTQYF
TGCTGCGTTCCCAGGGAATCCGATACGCAGTATTTT
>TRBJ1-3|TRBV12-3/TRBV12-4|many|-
CASTLLSGNTIYF
TGTGCCAGCACCCTACTCTCTGGAAACACCATATATTTT
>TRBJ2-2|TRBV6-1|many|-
CASKWTSTGELFF
TGTGCCAGCAAGTGGACATCAACCGGGGAGCTGTTTTTT
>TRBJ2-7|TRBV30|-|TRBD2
CAWSVPETSGSRYEQYF
TGTGCCTGGAGTGTACCGGAGACTAGCGGGAGTAGGTACGAGCAGTACTTC
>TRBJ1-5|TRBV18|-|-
CASPPTGRDQPQHF
TGTGCCAGCCCACCAACGGGGAGGGATCAGCCCCAGCATTTT
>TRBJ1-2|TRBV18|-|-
CASSRGTGYGFTF
TGTGCCAGCTCACGCGGGACGGGCTATGGCTTCACCTTC
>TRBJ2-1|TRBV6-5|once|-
CASSSGPAANEQFF
TGTGCTAGCAGTTCGGGACCAGCGGCTAATGAGCAGTTCTTC
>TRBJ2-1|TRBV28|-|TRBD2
CASITGGSGSIMVF
TGTGCCAGCATCACCGGGGGTAGCGGGAGTATTATGGTCTTC
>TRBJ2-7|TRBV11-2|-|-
CASSPGGYEQCF
TGTGCCAGCAGTCCCGGGGGCTACGAGCAATGCTTC
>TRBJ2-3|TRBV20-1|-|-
CSARMGAWTDTQYF
TGCAGTGCTAGAATGGGGGCCTGGACAGATACGCAGTATTTT
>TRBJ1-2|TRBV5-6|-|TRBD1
CANNRNRGDYGYTF
TGTGCCAACAATCGGAACAGGGGCGACTATGGCTACACCTTC
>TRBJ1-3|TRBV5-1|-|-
CASSPGVSTGNTIYF
TGCGCCAGCAGCCCTGGAGTGTCAACCGGAAACACCATATATTTT
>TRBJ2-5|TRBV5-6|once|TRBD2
CVSSLVASGRETQYF
TGTGTCAGCAGCTTAGTCGCTAGCGGGAGAGAGACCCAGTACTTC
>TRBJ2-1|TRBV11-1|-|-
CAGSLGLSFYYNEQFF
TGTGCCGGCAGCTTAGGGCTATCATTCTACTATAATGAGCAGTTCTTC
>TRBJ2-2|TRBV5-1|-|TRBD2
CVSGGLADTGELFF
TGCGTCAGCGGCGGACTAGCGGACACCGGGGAGCTGTTTTTT
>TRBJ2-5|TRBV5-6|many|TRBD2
CASSPKGMGGETQYF
TGTGCCAGCAGCCCCAAGGGGATGGGAGGGGAGACCCAGTACTTC
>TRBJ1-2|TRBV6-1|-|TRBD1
CASIVSGTGSDCYAF
TGTGCCAGCATAGTTTCCGGGACAGGGTCTGACTGCTACGCCTTC
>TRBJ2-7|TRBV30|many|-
CASTKGLVHEQYF
TGTGCCTCCACGAAGGGCCTAGTCCACGAGCAGTACTTC
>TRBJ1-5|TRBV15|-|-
CATSSETTRPQHF
TGTGCCACCAGCAGTGAAACGACCCGGCCCCAGCATTTT
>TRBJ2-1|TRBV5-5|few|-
CASSLEAVPVEEQFF
TGTGCCAGCAGCTTGGAAGCGGTACCGGTAGAAGAGCAGTTCTTC